Each of the 21 T cell receptor beta chains below was sequenced from the same sample in a study of T cell repertoires in cytomegalovirus infection. TCRdb reanalysed the reads using MiXCR and keeps one entry per CDR3 protein. Among roughly 280,000 distinct CDR3 sequences, approximately 10% were seen once, and the ten largest hold over 12%. The sequenced sample consisted of PBMCs. All receptors come from a human donor in good health (CMV status not recorded). Some clones in this sample may be carry-over from other donors' samples.

The genes are TRBV19 and TRBJ2-7; D is uncertain. Trimming left V 3 bases short and J 0 bases short, with 15 bases between. The germline CDR1 and CDR2 sequences are LNHDA and SQIVND (reference sequence). The CDR3 runs 16 residues. CDR3 sequence (DNA): TGTGCCAGTAGTATGGGTCAGGATCTAATCTCCTACGAGCAGTACTTC. Translating gives CASSMGQDLISYEQYF. The full variable domain, its missing parts supplied by reference TRBV19 and TRBJ2-7, is DGGITQSPKYLFRKEGQNVTLSCEQNLNHDAMYWYRQDPGQGLRLIYYSQIVNDFQKGDIAEGYSVSREKKESFPLTVTSAQKNPTAFYLCASSMGQDLISYEQYFGPGTRLTVT.

There are many counts of this clonotype. V is TRBV7-6 and J is TRBJ2-3; 12 bases line up with TRBD2. Germline V gives CDR1 SGHVS, CDR2 FNYEAQ. The CDR3 has 17 amino acids. Trimming at V came to 2 bases and at J to 4 bases, leaving 7 bases not matched to a gene. Here the CDR3 DNA reads TGTGCCAGCAGCTTACTGCTAGCGGGAGGGATGGCAGATACGCAGTATTTT. Translated: CASSLLLAGGMADTQYF.

The sample holds many counts of this clonotype. The CDR3 nucleotides are TGTGCCAGCAGCCGAGGCAGGGGAGAAGAAAAACTGTTTTTT. This sequence encodes CASSRGRGEEKLFF. V is TRBV7-2 and J is TRBJ1-4; D possibly corresponds to TRBD1 (6 bases). The germline gives CDR1 SGHTA, CDR2 FQGNSA. V was cut by 5 bases and J by 8 bases, with 15 bases left in between. This CDR3 is 14 amino acids long.

V gene TRBV5-5 combines with J gene TRBJ2-3; tentatively, D is TRBD1 (6 bases). Trimming removed 2 bases from V and 3 bases from J, with 13 bases in between. The CDR3 runs to 15 residues. Germline values: CDR1 SGHKS, CDR2 YYEKEE (reference sequence). The CDR3 DNA sequence: TGTGCCAGCAGCTTAGGGGGAAGGCGGACAGATACGCAGTATTTT. It codes for CASSLGGRRTDTQYF.

This clonotype was counted between two and nine times. The chain has TRBV7-2 and TRBJ1-1; 9 nucleotides agree with TRBD1. Trimming at V came to 3 bases and at J to 4 bases, leaving 6 bases not matched to a gene. This CDR3 region has 15 residues. CDR1 and CDR2 (germline): SGHTA, FQGNSA. The DNA of the CDR3 is TGTGCCAGCAGCTTTGACAGGGGGTCGGGCACTGAAGCTTTCTTT. Its protein is CASSFDRGSGTEAFF.

In this sample, this clonotype turned up many times. The rearrangement links TRBV7-2 to TRBJ1-2; weak D call: TRBD1 (5 bases). V dropped 3 bases and J dropped 7 bases, with 9 bases sitting between them. The CDR3 covers 12 residues. Germline values: CDR1 SGHTA, CDR2 FQGNSA. The CDR3 protein is CASSLEGIGYTF. The CDR3 coding sequence is TGTGCCAGCAGCTTGGAGGGGATTGGCTACACCTTC. The variable domain in full, completed from reference TRBV7-2 and TRBJ1-2, reads GAGVSQSPSNKVTEKGKDVELRCDPISGHTALYWYRQSLGQGLEFLIYFQGNSAPDKSGLPSDRFSAERTGGSVSTLTIQRTQQEDSAVYLCASSLEGIGYTFGSGTRLTVV.

This clonotype was seen ten or more times. The V gene is TRBV5-1, the J gene TRBJ1-1; D not resolved. Germline loops: CDR1 SGHRS, CDR2 YFSETQ. V was pared by 7 bases and J by 0 bases, with 13 bases between. CDR3 length equals 14 residues. The CDR3 DNA reads TGCGCCAGCCGGATAGGCCAGATGAACACTGAAGCTTTCTTT. Translation gives CASRIGQMNTEAFF.

The table lists this clonotype with a few counts. The rearrangement uses TRBV20-1 and TRBJ2-1; 8 bases agree with TRBD2. The J segment lost 6 bases and the V segment lost 2 bases, leaving 6 bases of the junction unmatched. The CDR3 contains 14 residues. Looked up from germline, CDR1 is DFQATT and CDR2 is SNEGSKA (reference sequence). The CDR3, as DNA: TGCAGTGCTAGACTGATACGGGAGGGCAATGAGCAGTTCTTC. Its protein is CSARLIREGNEQFF.

This clonotype was recorded many times. The rearrangement uses TRBV15 and TRBJ2-3, with 11 nucleotides matching TRBD2. With 0 bases clipped from V and 6 bases from J, the junction kept 8 bases outside the gene matches. CDR1 is LNHNV and CDR2 is YYDKDF in the germline V gene (reference sequence). The CDR3 runs 17 residues. CDR3 bases: TGTGCCACCAGCAGAGATCTGGTAGCGGGAGGGGGGGATACGCAGTATTTT. Its translation: CATSRDLVAGGGDTQYF. Using reference TRBV15 and TRBJ2-3 for the parts outside the CDR3, the full variable domain is DAMVIQNPRYQVTQFGKPVTLSCSQTLNHNVMYWYQQKSSQAPKLLFHYYDKDFNNEADTPDNFQSRRPNTSFCFLDIRSPGLGDTAMYLCATSRDLVAGGGDTQYFGPGTRLTVL.

This clonotype was observed at least ten times. The genes are TRBV28 and TRBJ1-5, with a possible D match to TRBD1 (6 bases). V was clipped by 0 bases and J by 3 bases, with 9 bases between them. Germline V CDR1 and CDR2: MDHEN, SYDVKM. CDR3 size: 15 residues. Written as DNA, the CDR3 is TGTGCCAGCAGTTTATGGGACAGTCCCAATCAGCCCCAGCATTTT. Protein sequence: CASSLWDSPNQPQHF.

At least ten counts were recorded for this clonotype. The chain carries TRBV18 and TRBJ2-4; D may match TRBD1 or TRBD2 (5 bases each). Trimming removed 2 bases at V and 1 base at J, with 18 bases between. The CDR3 loop spans 18 amino acids. Per germline, CDR1 KGHSH and CDR2 LQKENI. CDR3 sequence reads: CASSPGTGRDWAKNIQYF. The CDR3, as DNA: TGTGCCAGCTCACCAGGGACGGGAAGAGACTGGGCCAAAAACATTCAGTACTTC.

There are a few counts of this clonotype. The chain combines TRBV20-1 with TRBJ2-5; 7 nucleotides line up with TRBD1. J gave up 5 bases and V 1 base, and 4 bases lay outside the gene matches. This CDR3 spans 13 amino acids. Looked up from germline, CDR1 is DFQATT and CDR2 is SNEGSKA (reference sequence). The CDR3 region is CSARVIGGETQYF. The CDR3 region has the DNA TGCAGTGCTAGAGTAATAGGGGGCGAGACCCAGTACTTC.

This clonotype was detected many times. The chain uses TRBV7-2 and TRBJ2-1; 9 bases match TRBD1. V was pared by 5 bases and J by 7 bases, with 9 bases of the junction left unmatched. This CDR3 region has 15 residues. Germline assignment: CDR1 SGHTA and CDR2 FQGNSA. Written as DNA, the CDR3 is TGTGCCAGCAGCCCCAAGGGACAGGGAGGGAATGAGCAGTTCTTC. It encodes CASSPKGQGGNEQFF.

This clonotype appeared many times. The chain has TRBV19 and TRBJ2-3; unclear D gene. V lost 3 bases and J 4 bases, leaving 14 bases between the germline ends. Germline V lookup: CDR1 LNHDA, CDR2 SQIVND (reference sequence). The length of the CDR3 is 15 residues. The CDR3 bases are TGTGCCAGTAGTATGGGCAGGCTGGACGCAGATACGCAGTATTTT. Encoded protein: CASSMGRLDADTQYF.

Ten or more counts support this clonotype. The chain combines TRBV5-1 with TRBJ1-2, with D tentatively TRBD1 (5 bases). With 4 bases removed from V and 4 bases from J, the gap between germline ends came to 11 bases. The germline CDR1 and CDR2 sequences are SGHRS and YFSETQ. The length of the CDR3 is 13 residues. The CDR3 nucleotides read TGCGCCAGCAGCCCTGACAGTTTCTATGGCTACACCTTC. Encoded protein: CASSPDSFYGYTF.

This clonotype was observed a few times. V gene TRBV20-1 combines with J gene TRBJ1-1; unclear D gene. Germline V gene data show CDR1 as DFQATT and CDR2 as SNEGSKA (reference sequence). V dropped 2 bases and J dropped 8 bases, with 9 bases sitting between them. This CDR3 is built from 11 residues. CDR3: CSARLPGEAFF. Here the CDR3 DNA reads TGCAGTGCTAGATTGCCGGGGGAAGCTTTCTTT.

This clonotype was recorded at least ten times. The chain employs TRBV28 and TRBJ1-1, with D possibly matching TRBD1 (5 bases). V was clipped by 3 bases and J by 6 bases, with 14 bases between them. Germline CDR1 and CDR2: MDHEN and SYDVKM. The CDR3 totals 14 residues. Here the CDR3 reads CASSLVVGRAEAFF. The CDR3 coding sequence is TGTGCCAGCAGTTTGGTTGTGGGGCGAGCTGAAGCTTTCTTT.

This clonotype came up many times. The genes are TRBV11-3 and TRBJ1-2; TRBD1 might be the D (6 bases). Germline CDR1 SGHNT, CDR2 YENEEA. The ends were cut back, 6 bases at V and 8 bases at J, with 22 bases in the middle. CDR3 size: 15 residues. The CDR3 DNA reads as TGTGCCAGCAGTTTTTCTCAATGGGGGGCATCAGGCTACACCTTC. Amino acid sequence: CASSFSQWGASGYTF.

This clonotype was observed at least ten times. V gene TRBV7-9 combines with J gene TRBJ2-5; the match to TRBD1 covers 8 bases. Germline V gene data show CDR1 as SEHNR and CDR2 as FQNEAQ (reference sequence). This CDR3 contains 17 residues. After removal of 3 bases from V and 2 bases from J, the junction contained 11 bases not matched to a gene. The CDR3 sequence is CASSFPGRTGWQETQYF. The CDR3 bases are TGTGCCAGCAGCTTCCCAGGCCGGACAGGGTGGCAAGAGACCCAGTACTTC.

This clonotype appeared a few times. The V and J genes are TRBV6-8 and TRBJ1-1; 7 bases agree with TRBD1. Germline lookup yields CDR1 MNHGY and CDR2 SAAAGT. V shed 6 bases and J 0 bases; nucleotides not matched to a gene: 10. The CDR3 consists of 16 residues. The CDR3 loop is CASRKGRGEVNTEAFF. CDR3 sequence (DNA): TGTGCCAGCAGAAAAGGCAGGGGGGAAGTGAACACTGAAGCTTTCTTT.

This clonotype was seen at least ten times. A read error may account for a junction end that differs from germline. This chain links TRBV12-3 or TRBV12-4 with TRBJ2-3; 10 bases match TRBD2. The CDR3 has 15 residues. CDR3 DNA sequence: TGTGCCAGCAGATTAGCGGGGGGAGCGGCAGATACGCAGTATTTT. As protein: CASRLAGGAADTQYF.